The rows below give T cell receptor beta chains drawn from one sample of a study of shared clonotypes between healthy human individuals. Produced via immunoSEQ multiplex PCR; TCRdb's table is partial and in-frame only. This sample carries about 120,000 clones, roughly two thirds of them seen once, and the ten largest clones take roughly a quarter. Sequencing was done on a sample of memory CD8+ T cells sorted from blood. All receptors come from a woman aged 25-40 years in good health. Both conserved end residues are part of each CDR3. D genes are given only for firm matches. Only part of the rows carry a size: once, few, many, or a class if the clone is expanded.

abundance: once
v_gene: TRBV27
d_gene: TRBD2
j_gene: TRBJ2-1
CDR3aa: CASSFSGWTPNEQFF
CDR3nt: TGTGCCAGCAGTTTTAGCGGGTGGACCCCCAATGAGCAGTTCTTC

abundance: -
v_gene: TRBV19
d_gene: -
j_gene: TRBJ2-2
CDR3aa: CATKNRDNKPNTGELFF
CDR3nt: TGTGCCACTAAGAACCGGGACAACAAACCGAACACCGGGGAGCTGTTTTTT

abundance: -
v_gene: TRBV11-2
d_gene: -
j_gene: TRBJ2-7
CDR3aa: CASSLGLPYEQYF
CDR3nt: TGTGCCAGCAGCTTAGGTTTACCCTACGAGCAGTACTTC

abundance: many
v_gene: TRBV6-4
d_gene: TRBD1
j_gene: TRBJ1-5
CDR3aa: CASRTGGEGNQPQHF
CDR3nt: TGTGCCAGCAGGACAGGGGGAGAGGGCAATCAGCCCCAGCATTTT

abundance: -
v_gene: TRBV7-6
d_gene: TRBD1
j_gene: TRBJ1-3
CDR3aa: CASSFRQGLGGNTIYF
CDR3nt: TGTGCCAGCAGTTTTCGACAGGGTTTAGGGGGAAACACCATATATTTT

abundance: few
v_gene: TRBV6-5
d_gene: -
j_gene: TRBJ1-2
CDR3aa: CASRTLSGGRSGYTF
CDR3nt: TGTGCCAGCAGGACTCTCAGTGGGGGAAGAAGTGGCTACACCTTC

abundance: -
v_gene: TRBV4-1
d_gene: TRBD1
j_gene: TRBJ2-7
CDR3aa: CASSQGPGQGNYEQYF
CDR3nt: TGCGCCAGCAGCCAAGGGCCGGGACAGGGGAACTACGAGCAGTACTTC

abundance: few
v_gene: TRBV7-9
d_gene: -
j_gene: TRBJ2-2
CDR3aa: CASSLGVGENTGELFF
CDR3nt: TGTGCCAGCAGCTTAGGGGTCGGAGAAAACACCGGGGAGCTGTTTTTT

abundance: -
v_gene: TRBV28
d_gene: -
j_gene: TRBJ2-7
CDR3aa: CASSWDNSYEQYF
CDR3nt: TGTGCCAGCAGTTGGGACAACTCCTACGAGCAGTACTTC

abundance: -
v_gene: TRBV20-1
d_gene: -
j_gene: TRBJ2-7
CDR3aa: CGGAQSYEQYF
CDR3nt: TGCGGGGGGGCCCAGTCCTACGAGCAGTACTTC

abundance: -
v_gene: TRBV6-5
d_gene: -
j_gene: TRBJ2-1
CDR3aa: CASSYIAGLYNEQFF
CDR3nt: TGTGCCAGCAGTTATATCGCGGGCCTCTACAATGAGCAGTTCTTC

abundance: many
v_gene: TRBV5-4
d_gene: -
j_gene: TRBJ1-2
CDR3aa: CASSLGQARYGYTF
CDR3nt: TGTGCCAGCAGCTTGGGACAGGCTCGCTATGGCTACACCTTC

abundance: -
v_gene: TRBV28
d_gene: TRBD1
j_gene: TRBJ1-5
CDR3aa: CASSLGQGNNRNQPQHF
CDR3nt: TGTGCCAGCAGTTTGGGACAGGGAAACAACCGTAATCAGCCCCAGCATTTT

abundance: -
v_gene: TRBV9
d_gene: -
j_gene: TRBJ2-1
CDR3aa: CASSVESYEQFF
CDR3nt: TGTGCCAGCAGCGTAGAGTCTTATGAGCAGTTCTTC

abundance: -
v_gene: TRBV6-4
d_gene: -
j_gene: TRBJ2-2
CDR3aa: CASSDKGDTGELFF
CDR3nt: TGTGCCAGCAGTGATAAGGGAGACACCGGGGAGCTGTTTTTT

abundance: -
v_gene: TRBV7-9
d_gene: -
j_gene: TRBJ2-2
CDR3aa: CASSPETGDTGELFF
CDR3nt: TGTGCCAGCAGCCCAGAGACAGGCGACACCGGGGAGCTGTTTTTT

abundance: -
v_gene: TRBV19
d_gene: -
j_gene: TRBJ1-2
CDR3aa: CASSIDSASYGYTF
CDR3nt: TGTGCCAGTAGTATAGACTCCGCTTCCTATGGCTACACCTTC